The T cell receptor (beta chain) under discussion was sequenced for a study of shared clonotypes between healthy human individuals. The sample holds a few counts of this clone. The assay was immunoSEQ multiplex PCR, and TCRdb's table has in-frame clones only and misses some. The repertoire holds hundreds of thousands of clones, with 74% as singletons. The TCR sequence derives from a woman under 40 in good health. Sequencing used memory CD4+ T cells sorted from blood. Subset noted: CD45RA-negative fraction.

Written as DNA, the CDR3 is TGTGCCAGCACAGATAGCATACCCACTGAAGCTTTCTTT. It translates to CASTDSIPTEAFF. The gene calls are TRBV28 and TRBJ1-1; D not certain. The germline V and J ends were trimmed by 7 bases and 4 bases, with 13 bases remaining between them. From germline, CDR1 is MDHEN and CDR2 SYDVKM. The CDR3 sequence is 13 residues long.